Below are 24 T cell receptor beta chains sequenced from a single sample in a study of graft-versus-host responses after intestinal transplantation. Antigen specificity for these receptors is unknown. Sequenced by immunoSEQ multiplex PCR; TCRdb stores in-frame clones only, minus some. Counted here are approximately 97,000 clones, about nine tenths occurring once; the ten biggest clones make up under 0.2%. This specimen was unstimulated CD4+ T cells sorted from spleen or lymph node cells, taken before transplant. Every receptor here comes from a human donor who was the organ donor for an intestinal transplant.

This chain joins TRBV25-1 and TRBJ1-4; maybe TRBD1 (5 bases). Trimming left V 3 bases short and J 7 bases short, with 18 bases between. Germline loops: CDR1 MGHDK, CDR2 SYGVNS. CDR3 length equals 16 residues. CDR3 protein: CASSDRGRGRGEKLFF. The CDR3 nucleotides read TGTGCCAGCAGTGACAGAGGGAGGGGAAGAGGTGAAAAACTGTTTTTT.

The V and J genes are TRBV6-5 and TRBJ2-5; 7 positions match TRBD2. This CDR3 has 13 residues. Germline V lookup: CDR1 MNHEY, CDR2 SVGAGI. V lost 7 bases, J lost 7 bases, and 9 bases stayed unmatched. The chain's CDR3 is CASKAGSVGTQYF. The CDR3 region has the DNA TGTGCCAGCAAAGCGGGGTCGGTAGGGACCCAGTACTTC.

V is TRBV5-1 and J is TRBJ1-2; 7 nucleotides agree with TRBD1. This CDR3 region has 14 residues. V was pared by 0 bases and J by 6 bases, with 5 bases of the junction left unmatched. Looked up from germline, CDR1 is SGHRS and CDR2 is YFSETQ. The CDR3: CASSLEQGGHGYTF. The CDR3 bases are TGCGCCAGCAGCTTGGAGCAGGGGGGCCATGGCTACACCTTC.

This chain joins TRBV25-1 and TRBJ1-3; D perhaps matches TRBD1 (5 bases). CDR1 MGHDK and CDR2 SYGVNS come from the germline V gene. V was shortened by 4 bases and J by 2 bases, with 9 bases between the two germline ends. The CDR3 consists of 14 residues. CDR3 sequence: CASSGQGTGNTIYF. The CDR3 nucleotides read TGTGCCAGCAGTGGGCAGGGCACTGGAAACACCATATATTTT. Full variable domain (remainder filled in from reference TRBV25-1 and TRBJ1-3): EADIYQTPRYLVIGTGKKITLECSQTMGHDKMYWYQQDPGMELHLIHYSYGVNSTEKGDLSSESTVSRIRTEHFPLTLESARPSHTSQYLCASSGQGTGNTIYFGEGSWLTVV.

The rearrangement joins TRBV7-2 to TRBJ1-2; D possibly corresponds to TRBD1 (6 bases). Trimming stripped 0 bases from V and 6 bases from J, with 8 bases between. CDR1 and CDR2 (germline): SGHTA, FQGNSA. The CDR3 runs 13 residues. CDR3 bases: TGTGCCAGCAGCTTAGCGCCAGGGGATGGCTACACCTTC. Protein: CASSLAPGDGYTF.

Here the CDR3 DNA reads TGTGCCAGCTCACCCCAGGGGGCGCTTTTAGGTGGCTACACCTTC. It encodes CASSPQGALLGGYTF. The rearrangement uses TRBV18 and TRBJ1-2; TRBD1 aligns across 8 bases. The CDR3 sequence is 15 residues long. Germline trimming cut 3 bases from V and 7 bases from J; bases unmatched to any gene: 10. Germline assignment: CDR1 KGHSH and CDR2 LQKENI.

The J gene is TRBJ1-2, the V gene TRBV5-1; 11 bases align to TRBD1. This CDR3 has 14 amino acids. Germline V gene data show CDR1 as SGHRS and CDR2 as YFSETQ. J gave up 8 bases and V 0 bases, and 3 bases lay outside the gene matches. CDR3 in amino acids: CASSLAGTGGGYTF. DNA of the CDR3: TGCGCCAGCAGCTTGGCAGGGACAGGGGGAGGCTACACCTTC.

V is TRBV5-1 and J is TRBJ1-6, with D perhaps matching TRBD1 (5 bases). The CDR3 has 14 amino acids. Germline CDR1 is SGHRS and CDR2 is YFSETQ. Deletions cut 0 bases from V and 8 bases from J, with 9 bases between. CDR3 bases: TGCGCCAGCAGCTTGGCAGGGTCCGATTCACCCCTCCACTTT. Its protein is CASSLAGSDSPLHF.

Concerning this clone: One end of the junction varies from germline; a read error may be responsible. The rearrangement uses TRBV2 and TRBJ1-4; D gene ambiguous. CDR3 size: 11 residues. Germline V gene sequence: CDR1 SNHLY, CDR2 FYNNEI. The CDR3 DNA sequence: TGTGCCAGCAGTGTCCAGGCTGCTTTGGTTTTT. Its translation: CASSVQAALVF.

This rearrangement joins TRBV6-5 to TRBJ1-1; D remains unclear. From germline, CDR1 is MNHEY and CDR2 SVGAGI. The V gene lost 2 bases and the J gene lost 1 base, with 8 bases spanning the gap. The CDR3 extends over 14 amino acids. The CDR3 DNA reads TGTGCCAGCAGTTACAACAGACAGAACACTGAAGCTTTCTTT. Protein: CASSYNRQNTEAFF.

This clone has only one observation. The CDR3 region has the DNA TGTGCCAGCAGGCCCGGGAGCTCCTACGAGCAGTACTTC. Amino acids: CASRPGSSYEQYF. The rearrangement joins TRBV2 to TRBJ2-7; a possible D gene is TRBD2 (6 bases). Trimming shortened V by 6 bases and J by 0 bases, and 9 bases separated the two germline ends. CDR3 length: 13 residues. Germline CDR1 and CDR2: SNHLY and FYNNEI. Full variable domain (missing parts from reference TRBV2 and TRBJ2-7): EPEVTQTPSHQVTQMGQEVILRCVPISNHLYFYWYRQILGQKVEFLVSFYNNEISEKSEIFDDQFSVERPDGSNFTLKIRSTKLEDSAMYFCASRPGSSYEQYFGPGTRLTVT.

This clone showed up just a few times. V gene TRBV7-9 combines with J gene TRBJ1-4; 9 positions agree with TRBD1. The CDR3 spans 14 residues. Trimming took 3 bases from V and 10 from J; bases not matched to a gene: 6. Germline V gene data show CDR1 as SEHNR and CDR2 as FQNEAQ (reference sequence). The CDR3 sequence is CASSLGQGWGKLFF. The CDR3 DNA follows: TGTGCCAGCAGCTTGGGACAGGGTTGGGGAAAACTGTTTTTT.

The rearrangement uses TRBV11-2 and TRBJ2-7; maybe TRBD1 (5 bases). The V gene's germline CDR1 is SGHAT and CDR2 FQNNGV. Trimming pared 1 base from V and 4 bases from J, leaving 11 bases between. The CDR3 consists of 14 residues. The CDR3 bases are TGTGCCAGCAGCTTAGGGGGTAAGGGGTACGAGCAGTACTTC. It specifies CASSLGGKGYEQYF.

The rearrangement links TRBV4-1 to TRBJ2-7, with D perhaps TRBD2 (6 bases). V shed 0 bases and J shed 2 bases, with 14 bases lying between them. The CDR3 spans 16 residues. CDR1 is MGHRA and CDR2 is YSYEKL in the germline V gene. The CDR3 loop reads CASSQDPEGLPYEQYF. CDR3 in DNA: TGCGCCAGCAGCCAAGATCCGGAGGGACTCCCCTACGAGCAGTACTTC.

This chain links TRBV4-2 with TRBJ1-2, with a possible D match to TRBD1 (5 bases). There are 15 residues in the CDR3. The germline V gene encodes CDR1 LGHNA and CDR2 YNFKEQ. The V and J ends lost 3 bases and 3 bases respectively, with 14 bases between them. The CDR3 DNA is TGTGCCAGCAGCCAGCCCCTGAGGGACTACTATGGCTACACCTTC. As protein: CASSQPLRDYYGYTF.

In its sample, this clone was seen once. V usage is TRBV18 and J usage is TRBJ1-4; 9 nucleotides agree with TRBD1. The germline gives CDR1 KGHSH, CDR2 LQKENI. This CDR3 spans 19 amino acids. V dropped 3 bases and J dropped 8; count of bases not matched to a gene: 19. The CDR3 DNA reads TGTGCCAGCTCACCTAAAGTGGGGACTCAGGGACAGGGACCCGAAAAACTGTTTTTT. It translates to CASSPKVGTQGQGPEKLFF. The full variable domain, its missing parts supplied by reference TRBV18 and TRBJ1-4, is NAGVMQNPRHLVRRRGQEARLRCSPMKGHSHVYWYRQLPEEGLKFMVYLQKENIIDESGMPKERFSAEFPKEGPSILRIQQVVRGDSAAYFCASSPKVGTQGQGPEKLFFGSGTQLSVL.

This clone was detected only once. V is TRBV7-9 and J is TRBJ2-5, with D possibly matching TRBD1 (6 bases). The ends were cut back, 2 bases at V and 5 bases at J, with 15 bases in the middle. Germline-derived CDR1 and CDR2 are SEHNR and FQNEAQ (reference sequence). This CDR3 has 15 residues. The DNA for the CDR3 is TGTGCCAGCAGCTTATTCCAGGGGATGCAGGAGACCCAGTACTTC. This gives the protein CASSLFQGMQETQYF. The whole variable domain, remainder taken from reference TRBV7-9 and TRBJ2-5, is DTGVSQNPRHKITKRGQNVTFRCDPISEHNRLYWYRQTLGQGPEFLTYFQNEAQLEKSRLLSDRFSAERPKGSFSTLEIQRTEQGDSAMYLCASSLFQGMQETQYFGPGTRLLVL.

CDR3 DNA: TGTGCTAGTGGCCCCGACAGGGCAAACGGGGAGCTGTTTTTT. This encodes CASGPDRANGELFF. The chain carries TRBV12-5 and TRBJ2-2; TRBD1 matches 7 bases. Germline V gene data show CDR1 as LGHNT and CDR2 as FRNRAP. The CDR3 consists of 14 residues. Unmatched junction bases numbered 8, after V lost 6 bases and J lost 7 bases.

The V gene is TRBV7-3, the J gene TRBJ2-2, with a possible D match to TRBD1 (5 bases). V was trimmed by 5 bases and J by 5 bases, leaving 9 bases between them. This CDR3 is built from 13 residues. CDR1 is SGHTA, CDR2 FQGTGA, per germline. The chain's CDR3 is CASSVQGTGELFF. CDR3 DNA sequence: TGTGCCAGCAGCGTCCAGGGAACCGGGGAGCTGTTTTTT.

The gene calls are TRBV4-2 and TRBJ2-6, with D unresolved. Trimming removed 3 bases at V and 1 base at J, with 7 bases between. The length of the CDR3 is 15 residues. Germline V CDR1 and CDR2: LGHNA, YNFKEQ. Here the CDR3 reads CASSQSGSGANVLTF. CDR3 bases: TGTGCCAGCAGCCAGTCCGGGTCTGGGGCCAACGTCCTGACTTTC.

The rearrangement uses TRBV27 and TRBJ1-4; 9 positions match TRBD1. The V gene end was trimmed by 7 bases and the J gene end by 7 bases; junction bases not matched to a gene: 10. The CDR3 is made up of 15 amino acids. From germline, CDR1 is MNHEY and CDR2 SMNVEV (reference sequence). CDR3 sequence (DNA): TGTGCCAGCAAAGAGGACAGGGGCCAGGGTGAAAAACTGTTTTTT. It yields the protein CASKEDRGQGEKLFF. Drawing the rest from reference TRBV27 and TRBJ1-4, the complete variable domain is EAQVTQNPRYLITVTGKKLTVTCSQNMNHEYMSWYRQDPGLGLRQIYYSMNVEVTDKGDVPEGYKVSRKEKRNFPLILESPSPNQTSLYFCASKEDRGQGEKLFFGSGTQLSVL.

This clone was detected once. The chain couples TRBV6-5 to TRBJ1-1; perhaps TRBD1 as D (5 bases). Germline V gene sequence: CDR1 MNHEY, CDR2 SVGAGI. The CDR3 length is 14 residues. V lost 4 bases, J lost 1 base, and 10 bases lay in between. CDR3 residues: CASSFHQGNTEAFF. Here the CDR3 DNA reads TGTGCCAGCAGTTTTCACCAGGGGAACACTGAAGCTTTCTTT.

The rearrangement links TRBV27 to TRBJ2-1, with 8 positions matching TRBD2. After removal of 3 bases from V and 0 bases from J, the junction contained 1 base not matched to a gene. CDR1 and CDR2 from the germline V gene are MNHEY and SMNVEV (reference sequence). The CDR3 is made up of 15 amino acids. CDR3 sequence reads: CASSLLAGSYNEQFF. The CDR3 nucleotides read TGTGCCAGCAGTTTGCTAGCGGGCTCCTACAATGAGCAGTTCTTC.

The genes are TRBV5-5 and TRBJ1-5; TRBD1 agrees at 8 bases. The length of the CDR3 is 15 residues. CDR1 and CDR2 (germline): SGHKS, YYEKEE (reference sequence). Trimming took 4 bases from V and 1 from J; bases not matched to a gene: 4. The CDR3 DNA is TGTGCCAGCAGCGGGGGGACAGGAAGCAATCAGCCCCAGCATTTT. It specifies CASSGGTGSNQPQHF.